These 21 T cell receptor beta chains share one sample of origin, sequenced in a study of CD8 T cells in ankylosing spondylitis. Their target antigens are unknown. TCRdb reprocessed the 5' RACE reads with MiXCR, giving one entry per CDR3 protein. The sample holds a few hundred thousand distinct CDR3 sequences, about a fifth seen once. Study results and limitations: Characteristic, it appeared, of ankylosing spondylitis blood was a TCR beta motif of several highly homologous variants.

The material sequenced was blood, either unsorted or a sorted T cell fraction (not recorded which). These receptors were taken from a male donor with ankylosing spondylitis.

The chain combines TRBV9 with TRBJ2-3, with 7 positions matching TRBD1. The junction had 8 bases not matched to a gene; V was cut back by 2 bases and J by 2 bases. The V gene's germline CDR1 is SGDLS and CDR2 YYNGEE. The CDR3 is 16 amino acids. The DNA for the CDR3 is TGTGCCAGCAGCGTGACACCGGGACAGCACACAGATACGCAGTATTTT. Protein product: CASSVTPGQHTDTQYF.

This clonotype came up a few times. The V call is TRBV18, the J call TRBJ2-1; D gene ambiguous. Per the germline V gene, CDR1 is KGHSH and CDR2 is LQKENI. Between the trimmed V and J ends, which lost 5 bases and 8 bases, there was a span of 13 bases. The CDR3 consists of 13 residues. The CDR3 here is CASSSDLSYEQFF. CDR3 nucleotides: TGTGCCAGCTCATCAGACCTCTCCTATGAGCAGTTCTTC.

This clonotype was counted a single time. The rearrangement links TRBV2 to TRBJ2-1; a possible D gene is TRBD2 (6 bases). With 6 bases removed from V and 4 bases from J, the gap between germline ends came to 13 bases. CDR3 length: 14 amino acids. Germline V gives CDR1 SNHLY, CDR2 FYNNEI. The CDR3: CASRNLGLYNEQFF. DNA for the CDR3: TGTGCCAGCAGAAACCTAGGACTATACAATGAGCAGTTCTTC.

This clonotype was detected ten times or more. The chain is built from TRBV4-3 and TRBJ2-3; TRBD2 is a possible D gene (5 bases). Germline V CDR1 and CDR2: LGHNA, YSLEER. With 1 base removed from V and 2 bases from J, the gap between germline ends came to 10 bases. This CDR3 contains 15 residues. The CDR3 loop reads CASSQGRLDTDTQYF. The CDR3 DNA sequence: TGCGCCAGCAGCCAAGGGAGGCTTGACACAGATACGCAGTATTTT.

The chain joins TRBV28 to TRBJ2-5, with D unresolved. Germline-derived CDR1 and CDR2 are MDHEN and SYDVKM. The CDR3 has 15 residues. Trimming removed 1 base at V and 5 bases at J, with 14 bases between. The CDR3 spells CASSLSSAGRETQYF. DNA of the CDR3: TGTGCCAGCAGTTTATCCTCGGCCGGTAGGGAGACCCAGTACTTC.

In its sample, this clonotype was seen a few times. The V and J genes are TRBV20-1 and TRBJ2-1, with 15 positions matching TRBD2. After removal of 4 bases from V and 7 bases from J, the junction contained 8 bases not matched to a gene. CDR1 and CDR2 (germline): DFQATT, SNEGSKA (reference sequence). The CDR3 covers 16 residues. CDR3 coding DNA: TGCAGTGCTACGGGACTAGCGGGAGGAGGGGTGAATGAGCAGTTCTTC. This gives the protein CSATGLAGGGVNEQFF.

There are a few counts of this clonotype. This sequence joins TRBV11-2 and TRBJ1-2; tentatively, D is TRBD1 (5 bases). Germline V gene lookup returns CDR1 SGHAT and CDR2 FQNNGV. Deletions cut 1 base from V and 7 bases from J, with 10 bases between. The CDR3 consists of 13 residues. The CDR3 sequence is CASSLVLGAGYTF. DNA of the CDR3: TGTGCCAGCAGCTTAGTATTAGGGGCTGGCTACACCTTC.

J is TRBJ2-1 and V is TRBV20-1, with D unresolved. Germline loops: CDR1 DFQATT, CDR2 SNEGSKA (reference sequence). The CDR3 is 13 residues long. V gave up 4 bases and J gave up 7 bases, with 14 bases separating them. CDR3 region: CSANRPGENEQFF. The CDR3 region has the DNA TGCAGTGCTAACCGACCCGGCGAGAATGAGCAGTTCTTC.

This clonotype was recorded a few times. The J gene is TRBJ1-4, the V gene TRBV19, with D possibly being TRBD1 (6 bases). The CDR3 totals 15 residues. The germline CDR1 and CDR2 sequences are LNHDA and SQIVND (reference sequence). V was pared by 5 bases and J by 8 bases, with 18 bases between. The CDR3 protein is CASSAPGGAREKLFF. DNA of the CDR3: TGTGCCAGTAGTGCCCCCGGGGGCGCGAGAGAAAAACTGTTTTTT. Using reference TRBV19 and TRBJ1-4 for the parts outside the CDR3, the full variable domain is DGGITQSPKYLFRKEGQNVTLSCEQNLNHDAMYWYRQDPGQGLRLIYYSQIVNDFQKGDIAEGYSVSREKKESFPLTVTSAQKNPTAFYLCASSAPGGAREKLFFGSGTQLSVL.

This clonotype showed up just a few times. This chain links TRBV6-1 with TRBJ1-1; TRBD1 is a possible D gene (5 bases). CDR1 and CDR2 (germline): MNHNS, SASEGT. The CDR3 spans 14 residues. The V gene lost 6 bases and the J gene lost 1 base, with 12 bases spanning the gap. The DNA of the CDR3 is TGTGCCAGCAGACCGGGACGGCAGAACACTGAAGCTTTCTTT. This translates into CASRPGRQNTEAFF.

V usage is TRBV20-1 and J usage is TRBJ2-5; TRBD2 matches 10 bases. The V gene's germline CDR1 is DFQATT and CDR2 SNEGSKA (reference sequence). J lost 4 bases, V lost 6 bases, and 5 bases had no gene match. The CDR3 extends over 13 amino acids. The CDR3 protein is CSALLAGVETQYF. The DNA of the CDR3 is TGCAGTGCGCTGCTAGCGGGAGTAGAGACCCAGTACTTC.

This CDR3 reads CASSLQGPDTQYF. In DNA, the CDR3 is TGTGCCAGCAGCTTACAGGGCCCAGATACGCAGTATTTT. This chain joins TRBV7-2 and TRBJ2-3, with D possibly being TRBD1 (5 bases). Germline V gives CDR1 SGHTA, CDR2 FQGNSA. There are 13 residues in the CDR3. V dropped 2 bases and J dropped 4 bases, with 7 bases sitting between them.

This clonotype was seen only a few times. This chain joins TRBV29-1 and TRBJ2-1; D is perhaps TRBD2 (7 bases). CDR1 and CDR2 from the germline V gene are SQVTM and ANQGSEA. Trimming removed 7 bases at V and 1 base at J, with 11 bases between. The length of the CDR3 is 13 residues. This CDR3 is CSAEGGSYNEQFF. The CDR3 nucleotides are TGCAGCGCCGAGGGGGGGTCCTACAATGAGCAGTTCTTC.

This clonotype was counted a few times. The chain combines TRBV12-3 or TRBV12-4 with TRBJ2-2; unclear D gene. There are 15 residues in the CDR3. Trimming pared 6 bases from V and 3 bases from J, leaving 14 bases between. This CDR3 reads CASSRDTPYTGELFF. DNA of the CDR3: TGTGCCAGCAGCCGAGACACTCCATACACCGGGGAGCTGTTTTTT.

The table lists this clonotype with a few counts. The V call is TRBV7-9, the J call TRBJ1-5; D uncertain. Trimming shortened V by 0 bases and J by 3 bases, and 6 bases separated the two germline ends. The CDR3 contains 14 residues. CDR1 is SEHNR, CDR2 FQNEAQ, per germline (reference sequence). This CDR3 is CASSLATDNQPQHF. The DNA for the CDR3 is TGTGCCAGCAGCTTAGCGACGGACAATCAGCCCCAGCATTTT.

The chain couples TRBV9 to TRBJ2-1; D gene uncertain. Trimming left V 1 base short and J 2 bases short, with 7 bases between. This CDR3 has 14 residues. Germline CDR1 is SGDLS and CDR2 is YYNGEE. The chain's CDR3 is CASSVSQTYNEQFF. CDR3 in DNA: TGTGCCAGCAGCGTAAGTCAGACCTACAATGAGCAGTTCTTC.

A few counts support this clonotype. This chain links TRBV7-8 with TRBJ2-7; TRBD1 matches 9 bases. The CDR3 is 15 residues long. The V gene end was trimmed by 4 bases and the J gene end by 9 bases; junction bases not matched to a gene: 13. Germline V CDR1 and CDR2: SGHVS, FQNEAQ. The CDR3 region is CASSYNRDRVFVQYF. Written as DNA, the CDR3 is TGTGCCAGCAGCTACAACCGGGACAGGGTCTTTGTGCAGTACTTC.

This clonotype was counted a few times. This chain joins TRBV29-1 and TRBJ2-3; TRBD1 or TRBD2 may be the D gene (5 bases each). This CDR3 is built from 12 residues. Germline V CDR1 and CDR2: SQVTM, ANQGSEA. The V end lost 3 bases, the J end lost 6 bases, and 10 bases lay between the germline ends. The CDR3 reads CSVEYWGDTQYF. CDR3 DNA sequence: TGCAGCGTTGAGTATTGGGGGGATACGCAGTATTTT.

This clonotype has just a few counts. The chain employs TRBV5-1 and TRBJ2-5; D possibly corresponds to TRBD2 (5 bases). The CDR3 loop spans 14 amino acids. V lost 0 bases and J lost 7, with 13 bases in between. Germline-derived CDR1 and CDR2 are SGHRS and YFSETQ. The CDR3 region is CASSLVDSTGTQYF. In DNA, the CDR3 is TGCGCCAGCAGCTTGGTGGACTCCACCGGGACCCAGTACTTC.

This clonotype has only a few counts. The J gene is TRBJ2-1, the V gene TRBV20-1; D remains ambiguous. Germline values: CDR1 DFQATT, CDR2 SNEGSKA (reference sequence). The V end was cut by 1 base, the J end by 4 bases, with 14 bases between. CDR3 length: 15 residues. The CDR3 region has the DNA TGCAGTGCTAGAGGTTATAAGACCCTATACAATGAGCAGTTCTTC. Its translation: CSARGYKTLYNEQFF.

The chain joins TRBV5-1 to TRBJ2-7, with unresolved D. The CDR3 is 20 residues long. V lost 0 bases to trimming and J lost 0 bases, with 25 bases between them. CDR1 SGHRS and CDR2 YFSETQ come from the germline V gene. The chain's CDR3 is CASSLGRMGSVTPSSYEQYF. CDR3 DNA sequence: TGCGCCAGCAGCTTGGGACGTATGGGGTCCGTGACACCCAGCTCCTACGAGCAGTACTTC.